The next 20 T cell receptor beta chains were all read from a single sample in a study of cytomegalovirus exposure and HLA in healthy donors. Primers for the PCR totalled 60 Vbeta and 13 Jbeta. Method: immunoSEQ multiplex PCR; TCRdb's copy keeps in-frame clones and lacks some. This table has 110,000 or so clones, about four fifths appearing once. Sample: PBMCs. The receptors were sampled from a woman aged 25-40 years in good health and CMV-seronegative.

The V call is TRBV11-2, the J call TRBJ2-7; TRBD2 matches 7 bases. The CDR3 is 17 amino acids. The V segment lost 5 bases and the J segment 4 bases; nucleotides outside the gene matches: 17. In germline, CDR1 is SGHAT, CDR2 FQNNGV. This CDR3 is CASSPPFLVAGGYEQYF. For the CDR3, the DNA is TGTGCCAGCAGCCCCCCGTTTTTGGTAGCGGGTGGTTACGAGCAGTACTTC.

The chain has TRBV4-1 and TRBJ2-7, with D tentatively TRBD2 (6 bases). The V gene lost 4 bases and the J gene lost 1 base, with 14 bases spanning the gap. The germline V gene has CDR1 MGHRA and CDR2 YSYEKL. The CDR3 is 15 residues long. CDR3 DNA sequence: TGCGCCAGCAGCCTCGCTAGGGGACTTTCCTACGAGCAGTACTTC. Protein product: CASSLARGLSYEQYF.

In this sample, this clone turned up a few times. This chain connects TRBV13 to TRBJ2-3; 8 positions agree with TRBD2. Trimming removed 7 bases from V and 4 bases from J; junction bases left unmatched: 13. The germline CDR1 and CDR2 sequences are PRHDT and FYEKMQ (reference sequence). The CDR3 is made up of 16 amino acids. The CDR3 DNA reads as TGTGCCAGCACTCAGCGGTCGGGAGGGTGGGCAGATACGCAGTATTTT. Its protein is CASTQRSGGWADTQYF.

CDR3 sequence (DNA): TGTGCCAGCAGCTCGGCGCGGGGGGAAGAAAAACTGTTTTTT. It yields the protein CASSSARGEEKLFF. The chain links TRBV5-4 to TRBJ1-4, with D perhaps TRBD1 (5 bases). The CDR3 is made up of 14 amino acids. Germline CDR1 SGHNT, CDR2 YYREEE (reference sequence). The V end lost 3 bases, the J end lost 8 bases, and 14 bases lay between the germline ends.

The J gene is TRBJ2-6, the V gene TRBV7-3; D unresolved. Germline CDR1 reads SGHTA; CDR2 reads FQGTGA. Trimming removed 5 bases from V and 0 bases from J, with 2 bases in between. The CDR3 length is 13 residues. CDR3 in amino acids: CASSRSGANVLTF. For the CDR3, the DNA is TGTGCCAGCAGCCGCTCTGGGGCCAACGTCCTGACTTTC. Complete variable domain (other parts from reference TRBV7-3 and TRBJ2-6): GAGVSQTPSNKVTEKGKYVELRCDPISGHTALYWYRQSLGQGPEFLIYFQGTGAADDSGLPNDRFFAVRPEGSVSTLKIQRTERGDSAVYLCASSRSGANVLTFGAGSRLTVL.

The chain links TRBV28 to TRBJ1-5; 7 nucleotides line up with TRBD1. CDR1 is MDHEN and CDR2 is SYDVKM in the germline V gene. This CDR3 spans 17 amino acids. The junction had 17 bases not matched to a gene; V was cut back by 7 bases and J by 5 bases. As DNA, the CDR3 is TGTGCCAGCACCCTATTTAGTTTCCGGGACAGAGATCAGCCCCAGCATTTT. It encodes CASTLFSFRDRDQPQHF.

This chain connects TRBV29-1 to TRBJ1-2; tentatively, D is TRBD1 (5 bases). The V end was cut by 3 bases, the J end by 2 bases, with 7 bases between. This CDR3 spans 12 amino acids. Per germline, CDR1 SQVTM and CDR2 ANQGSEA. CDR3 nucleotides: TGCAGCGTTGAGGGGCGGAACTATGGCTACACCTTC. It translates to CSVEGRNYGYTF.

The chain links TRBV23-1 to TRBJ2-3; 8 bases agree with TRBD2. TRBV23-1 is an ORF; its function is uncertain. V was pared by 10 bases and J by 2 bases, with 20 bases of the junction left unmatched. This CDR3 comprises 18 residues. The CDR3 loop reads CAIRMPKIAGSVTDTQYF. CDR3 sequence (DNA): TGCGCCATCCGAATGCCCAAAATAGCGGGATCGGTCACAGATACGCAGTATTTT.

This chain links TRBV12-5 with TRBJ2-3; 8 positions match TRBD2. CDR1 LGHNT and CDR2 FRNRAP come from the germline V gene. With V trimmed by 6 bases and J by 2 bases, 10 bases remained unmatched. There are 16 residues in the CDR3. The CDR3 loop reads CASGGGSGRYTDTQYF. For the CDR3, the DNA is TGTGCTAGTGGGGGGGGGAGCGGGAGATACACAGATACGCAGTATTTT.

J is TRBJ2-7 and V is TRBV19; 7 nucleotides match TRBD1. Germline trimming cut 6 bases from V and 7 bases from J; bases unmatched to any gene: 12. The CDR3 runs to 14 residues. CDR1 and CDR2 (germline): LNHDA, SQIVND (reference sequence). The CDR3 protein is CASRVTGIPGEQYF. The CDR3 bases are TGTGCCAGTAGGGTGACAGGGATTCCGGGGGAGCAGTACTTC.

V usage is TRBV6-1 and J usage is TRBJ1-5, with D perhaps matching TRBD1 (5 bases). V shed 3 bases and J shed 0 bases, with 6 bases lying between them. In germline, CDR1 is MNHNS, CDR2 SASEGT. The CDR3 has 14 residues. The DNA for the CDR3 is TGTGCCAGCAGTGAGACAGATAGCAATCAGCCCCAGCATTTT. Amino acids: CASSETDSNQPQHF.

V and J are TRBV20-1 and TRBJ2-1; weak D call: TRBD1 (5 bases). The V gene lost 6 bases and the J gene lost 9 bases, with 12 bases spanning the gap. The germline V gene has CDR1 DFQATT and CDR2 SNEGSKA (reference sequence). There are 11 residues in the CDR3. Written as DNA, the CDR3 is TGCAGTGCCGATTATGGGGCTGAGCAGTTCTTC. As protein: CSADYGAEQFF.

This sequence joins TRBV6-1 and TRBJ2-7; D remains unclear. Germline V gene lookup returns CDR1 MNHNS and CDR2 SASEGT. V was clipped by 4 bases and J by 2 bases, with 15 bases between them. There are 15 residues in the CDR3. The CDR3 is CASSVARLRTYEQYF. As DNA, the CDR3 is TGTGCCAGCAGTGTCGCGCGACTTCGCACCTACGAGCAGTACTTC.

In its sample, this clone was seen a few times. The chain is built from TRBV19 and TRBJ2-4; 13 bases map to TRBD2. The CDR3 runs 17 residues. With V trimmed by 5 bases and J by 11 bases, 15 bases remained unmatched. The germline V gene has CDR1 LNHDA and CDR2 SQIVND (reference sequence). The CDR3, as DNA: TGTGCCAGTAGTTTTGGACTAGCGGGAGCCTGGCGGTTCGTTCAGTACTTC. Its protein is CASSFGLAGAWRFVQYF.

The rearrangement uses TRBV6-1 and TRBJ2-1; the match to TRBD1 covers 8 bases. CDR1 and CDR2 (germline): MNHNS, SASEGT. CDR3 length: 15 residues. The ends lost 2 bases at V and 13 bases at J; junction bases unmatched: 13. CDR3 loop: CASSESRDRLVPQFF. The DNA of the CDR3 is TGTGCCAGCAGTGAATCCCGGGACAGGTTGGTCCCTCAGTTCTTC.

The rearrangement uses TRBV23-1 and TRBJ2-1, with 9 bases identical to TRBD1. TRBV23-1 is an ORF for which the function is uncertain. This CDR3 has 16 residues. The ends lost 0 bases at V and 4 bases at J; junction bases unmatched: 4. The CDR3 DNA reads as TGCGCCAGCAGTCAATCCCCGGGACAGGGTTACAATGAGCAGTTCTTC. Translated, it gives CASSQSPGQGYNEQFF.

The chain joins TRBV4-1 to TRBJ2-7, with 7 bases fitting TRBD2. The ends lost 4 bases at V and 7 bases at J; junction bases unmatched: 7. Germline CDR1 MGHRA, CDR2 YSYEKL. The CDR3 is 13 residues long. The CDR3 bases are TGCGCCAGCAGCCCCCTACTAGCGAGGGAGCAGTACTTC. Translation: CASSPLLAREQYF.

In DNA form, the CDR3 reads TGTGCCAGCAGTTTTGCGGGACCCTACAATGAGCAGTTCTTC. Amino acids: CASSFAGPYNEQFF. The V gene is TRBV27, the J gene TRBJ2-1; D perhaps matches TRBD2 (6 bases). In germline, CDR1 is MNHEY, CDR2 SMNVEV (reference sequence). Trimming left V 3 bases short and J 2 bases short, with 8 bases between. The length of the CDR3 is 14 residues.

The chain couples TRBV11-2 to TRBJ2-7; TRBD1 matches 8 bases. This CDR3 contains 15 residues. Germline-derived CDR1 and CDR2 are SGHAT and FQNNGV. Germline trimming cut 5 bases from V and 7 bases from J; bases unmatched to any gene: 13. DNA of the CDR3: TGTGCCAGCAGCCTGGGGCGGACAGGGCCGAGGGAGCAGTACTTC. As protein: CASSLGRTGPREQYF. The entire variable domain, with the rest obtained from reference TRBV11-2 and TRBJ2-7, is as follows: EAGVAQSPRYKIIEKRQSVAFWCNPISGHATLYWYQQILGQGPKLLIQFQNNGVVDDSQLPKDRFSAERLKGVDSTLKIQPAKLEDSAVYLCASSLGRTGPREQYFGPGTRLTVT.

The CDR3 spells CASRPWTGDGSPLHF. CDR3 sequence (DNA): TGTGCCAGTAGACCCTGGACAGGGGACGGATCACCCCTCCACTTT. The chain couples TRBV19 to TRBJ1-6; TRBD1 matches at 9 bases. CDR1 is LNHDA, CDR2 SQIVND, per germline (reference sequence). The V gene end was trimmed by 6 bases and the J gene end by 10 bases; junction bases not matched to a gene: 10. CDR3 length: 15 residues.